This is a list of T cell receptor beta chains from one sample in a study of blood T cell repertoires in COVID-19. Measured with immunoSEQ multiplex PCR; TCRdb has only the in-frame clones, and not every one. The top ten clones hold less than 2% of a sample with 120,000 to 150,000 clones, almost 90% of them seen once. The specimen was peripheral blood. The receptor source for this set is a woman aged 60-70 years with acute or convalescent COVID-19. Each CDR3 is given with its conserved first and last residue. The D gene is left open where the match is weak. Clone size is given for some rows only: seen once, a few or many times, or a class if the clone is expanded.

v_gene	d_gene	j_gene	abundance	CDR3aa	CDR3nt
TRBV21-1	.	TRBJ1-2	.	CASRHPPMPAGLTIHGYTF	TGTGCCAGCAGACATCCCCCAATGCCAGCGGGACTGACTATCCATGGCTACACCTTC
TRBV5-4	.	TRBJ1-1	.	CASSRYQGNTEAFF	TGTGCCAGCAGCCGTTATCAGGGGAACACTGAAGCTTTCTTT
TRBV13	.	TRBJ1-1	.	CASLEVLFGEDTEAFF	TGTGCCAGCCTGGAGGTGTTATTTGGGGAGGACACTGAAGCTTTCTTT
TRBV6-5	.	TRBJ2-3	few	CASSYGRYTDTQYF	TGTGCCAGCAGTTACGGCAGGTACACAGATACGCAGTATTTT
TRBV7-2	.	TRBJ1-2	.	CASSLLAGDYGYTF	TGTGCCAGCAGCTTATTGGCCGGGGACTATGGCTACACCTTC
TRBV7-9	.	TRBJ2-5	.	CASSLGGRGFSETQYF	TGTGCCAGCAGCTTAGGCGGCAGGGGTTTCTCAGAGACCCAGTACTTC
TRBV6-6	TRBD1	TRBJ1-6	.	CASSYSTGGMGSPLHF	TGTGCCAGCAGTTACTCAACAGGGGGAATGGGTTCACCCCTCCACTTT
TRBV9	TRBD1	TRBJ2-2	few	CASSVVEGADTGELFF	TGTGCCAGCAGCGTAGTTGAGGGGGCAGACACCGGGGAGCTGTTTTTT
TRBV27	TRBD2	TRBJ2-1	few	CASSLPAAGDNEQFF	TGTGCCAGCAGTTTACCCGCAGCGGGGGACAATGAGCAGTTCTTC
TRBV4-1	.	TRBJ2-7	.	CASSQTSGDRSYTSLSYEQYF	TGCGCCAGCAGCCAAACCAGCGGGGACAGGAGCTATACTAGCCTGTCCTACGAGCAGTACTTC
TRBV4-3	TRBD2	TRBJ2-7	.	CASSPARLAGPPTGVYEQYF	TGCGCCAGCAGCCCCGCCCGACTAGCGGGGCCACCCACTGGAGTCTACGAGCAGTACTTC
TRBV6-5	TRBD1	TRBJ2-7	.	CASSYNRDRAVEQYF	TGTGCCAGCAGTTACAACCGGGACAGGGCGGTCGAGCAGTACTTC
TRBV6-2/TRBV6-3	.	TRBJ2-3	.	CASSPVGQATDTQYF	TGTGCCAGCAGCCCAGTCGGCCAGGCAACAGATACGCAGTATTTT
TRBV5-1	.	TRBJ2-6	.	CASSFRGAPGANVLTF	TGCGCCAGCAGCTTCCGGGGGGCTCCTGGGGCCAACGTCCTGACTTTC
TRBV6-5	.	TRBJ2-7	.	CASSRPGLNYEQYF	TGTGCCAGCAGCCGGCCGGGACTCAACTACGAGCAGTACTTC
TRBV5-6	TRBD1	TRBJ1-6	.	CASSLGRGDSPLHF	TGTGCCAGCAGCTTGGGCAGGGGGGATTCACCCCTCCACTTT
TRBV5-1	TRBD1	TRBJ2-7	once	CASSFQGVDEQYF	TGCGCCAGCAGCTTTCAGGGGGTAGACGAGCAGTACTTC
TRBV7-2	.	TRBJ2-5	.	CASSFNRKLETQYF	TGTGCCAGCAGCTTTAACAGGAAACTGGAGACCCAGTACTTC
TRBV7-2	.	TRBJ1-1	.	CASSLVTGLNTEAFF	TGTGCCAGCAGCTTAGTTACAGGGCTGAACACTGAAGCTTTCTTT
TRBV7-6	.	TRBJ2-5	.	CASSSGRARGQETQYF	TGTGCCAGCAGCTCTGGAAGGGCAAGGGGACAAGAGACCCAGTACTTC
TRBV9	TRBD1	TRBJ1-3	.	CASSPQGQGLSGNTIYF	TGTGCCAGCAGCCCCCAAGGACAGGGACTCTCTGGAAACACCATATATTTT
TRBV4-2	TRBD1	TRBJ2-5	.	CASSLGTGGLETQYF	TGTGCCAGCAGCCTTGGGACAGGGGGCTTGGAGACCCAGTACTTC
TRBV19	TRBD1	TRBJ2-5	.	CASRPEQGKETQYF	TGTGCCAGTAGGCCGGAACAGGGGAAGGAGACCCAGTACTTC
TRBV29-1	TRBD1	TRBJ1-3	.	CSVTTTGGNTIYF	TGCAGCGTTACCACGACAGGGGGAAACACCATATATTTT
TRBV3-1/TRBV3-2	.	TRBJ2-6	.	CASSQQGSNVLTF	TGTGCCAGCAGCCAACAGGGGTCCAACGTCCTGACTTTC
TRBV6-6	TRBD2	TRBJ2-2	.	CAFSGGADTGELFF	TGTGCCTTTAGCGGGGGGGCCGACACCGGGGAGCTGTTTTTT
TRBV2	.	TRBJ2-6	few	CASSVRQVPSDSGANVLTF	TGTGCCAGCAGTGTTCGACAGGTCCCCAGCGACTCTGGGGCCAACGTCCTGACTTTC
TRBV30	TRBD1	TRBJ1-5	.	CAWSVMTGRNQPQHF	TGTGCCTGGAGTGTTATGACAGGGCGCAATCAGCCCCAGCATTTT
TRBV27	TRBD1	TRBJ1-5	.	CASSLNGQGGYQPQHF	TGTGCCAGCAGTTTAAATGGGCAGGGGGGCTATCAGCCCCAGCATTTT
TRBV6-6	TRBD1	TRBJ1-4	.	CASSQTGKRGEKLFF	TGTGCCAGCAGCCAGACAGGGAAGCGGGGGGAAAAACTGTTTTTT